This record looks at one T cell receptor beta chain sequence and its context. Its antigen is currently unknown. The data originate from a study of identifying expanded T cells in peripheral blood. The CDR3 length is 10 residues. TCRdb keeps only in-frame clones here, not all; method: immunoSEQ multiplex PCR. The sample records around 85,000 clones, about 88% being singletons. General study points: Two-week clone count variance significantly increased as total template count grew.

The genes are TRBV21-1 and TRBJ1-5. TRBV21-1 is labeled a pseudogene. The TCR comes from a person aged 18 to 70 in good health. The sequencing sample was made of blood. The CDR3 bases are TGTGCCAGCAGCAATCAGCCCCAGCATTTT. This sequence encodes CASSNQPQHF.